These 22 T cell receptor beta chains originate from one sample sequenced in a study of cytomegalovirus exposure and HLA in healthy donors. PCR employed 60 Vbeta and 13 Jbeta primers. Sequencing used immunoSEQ multiplex PCR; TCRdb keeps in-frame clones, though not all of them. The table has approximately 33,000 clones, around 50% seen once; the top ten hold about 6.1%. Sequenced material: PBMCs. Source of these receptors: a woman aged 40 to 55 in good health and CMV-seropositive.

This clone appeared a few times. This chain connects TRBV10-3 to TRBJ2-7, with TRBD2 identical over 14 bases. The V gene end was trimmed by 8 bases and the J gene end by 2 bases; junction bases not matched to a gene: 8. Germline CDR1 ENHRY, CDR2 SYGVKD. The CDR3 is made up of 16 amino acids. The CDR3 protein is CAIGRTSGGFTYEQYF. CDR3 coding DNA: TGTGCCATCGGCAGGACTAGCGGGGGGTTTACCTACGAGCAGTACTTC.

The chain carries TRBV7-9 and TRBJ1-1; TRBD1 aligns across 8 bases. Germline V gene sequence: CDR1 SEHNR, CDR2 FQNEAQ (reference sequence). The CDR3 is 14 residues long. V was pared by 4 bases and J by 1 base, with 2 bases of the junction left unmatched. CDR3 DNA: TGTGCCAGCAGCTCCGGACAGGGGAACACTGAAGCTTTCTTT. Its translation is CASSSGQGNTEAFF.

This chain links TRBV2 with TRBJ1-6, with 7 nucleotides matching TRBD1. This CDR3 is built from 12 residues. With V trimmed by 6 bases and J by 8 bases, 1 base remained unmatched. The germline CDR1 and CDR2 sequences are SNHLY and FYNNEI. CDR3 sequence: CASRQGDSPLHF. The CDR3, as DNA: TGTGCCAGCAGGCAGGGGGATTCACCCCTCCACTTT. The whole variable domain, remainder taken from reference TRBV2 and TRBJ1-6, is EPEVTQTPSHQVTQMGQEVILRCVPISNHLYFYWYRQILGQKVEFLVSFYNNEISEKSEIFDDQFSVERPDGSNFTLKIRSTKLEDSAMYFCASRQGDSPLHFGNGTRLTVT.

This clone was picked up one time. The chain joins TRBV27 to TRBJ2-7, with 9 bases identical to TRBD1. Germline V gene lookup returns CDR1 MNHEY and CDR2 SMNVEV (reference sequence). CDR3 length: 14 residues. Trimming at V came to 3 bases and at J to 5 bases, leaving 5 bases not matched to a gene. CDR3 in amino acids: CASSLGTGYHEQYF. Here the CDR3 DNA reads TGTGCCAGCAGTTTGGGGACAGGGTACCACGAGCAGTACTTC.

The V gene is TRBV7-2, the J gene TRBJ2-7, with TRBD1 matching 7 bases. V was clipped by 2 bases and J by 3 bases; unmatched bases: 7. Per germline, CDR1 SGHTA and CDR2 FQGNSA. The CDR3 runs 15 residues. The CDR3 coding sequence is TGTGCCAGCAGCTTATCAGCCGGGACAGACTACGAGCAGTACTTC. This sequence encodes CASSLSAGTDYEQYF.

This clone was counted a single time. V gene TRBV20-1 combines with J gene TRBJ2-1, with D perhaps TRBD1 (6 bases). The CDR3 is 11 amino acids. V was pared by 3 bases and J by 7 bases, with 7 bases between. CDR1 is DFQATT and CDR2 is SNEGSKA in the germline V gene (reference sequence). This chain's CDR3 is CSASRGNEQFF. CDR3 DNA sequence: TGCAGTGCTAGTAGGGGGAATGAGCAGTTCTTC.

The rearrangement joins TRBV18 to TRBJ2-2, with TRBD2 matching over 10 bases. The germline V gene has CDR1 KGHSH and CDR2 LQKENI. This CDR3 is 14 amino acids long. The ends lost 2 bases at V and 6 bases at J; junction bases unmatched: 0. The CDR3 coding sequence is TGTGCCAGCTCACCAGGGACTAGCGCCGGGGAGCTGTTTTTT. It encodes CASSPGTSAGELFF.

V usage is TRBV7-9 and J usage is TRBJ2-2, with 7 positions matching TRBD1. The CDR3 runs 14 residues. Germline V gives CDR1 SEHNR, CDR2 FQNEAQ (reference sequence). J was trimmed by 1 base and V by 4 bases; bases with no gene match: 0. CDR3 loop: CASSWDRNTGELFF. DNA for the CDR3: TGTGCCAGCAGCTGGGACAGGAACACCGGGGAGCTGTTTTTT.

This chain uses TRBV4-2 with TRBJ2-7, with 7 bases lining up with TRBD2. This CDR3 is built from 17 residues. The V and J ends lost 3 bases and 3 bases, in that order; junction bases with no gene match: 14. Germline V CDR1 and CDR2: LGHNA, YNFKEQ. The CDR3, as DNA: TGTGCCAGCAGCCAGATCGGAGGCGGGGGAATTGTCTACGAGCAGTACTTC. Encoded protein: CASSQIGGGGIVYEQYF.

J is TRBJ2-3 and V is TRBV4-2; D is possibly TRBD2 (6 bases). The V gene lost 0 bases and the J gene lost 2 bases, with 9 bases spanning the gap. CDR3 length: 15 amino acids. Germline loops: CDR1 LGHNA, CDR2 YNFKEQ. CDR3 nucleotide sequence: TGTGCCAGCAGCCAAGATCTAGCGTCCACAGATACGCAGTATTTT. The encoded protein is CASSQDLASTDTQYF.

CDR3 bases: TGTGCCAGCAGTTGGGGGGAGGGACAAGAGACCCAGTACTTC. Protein sequence: CASSWGEGQETQYF. The V and J genes are TRBV6-5 and TRBJ2-5; the match to TRBD2 covers 7 bases. In germline, CDR1 is MNHEY, CDR2 SVGAGI. This CDR3 is 14 amino acids long. The junction had 4 bases not matched to a gene; V was cut back by 4 bases and J by 2 bases.

This chain connects TRBV30 to TRBJ1-4; 8 nucleotides line up with TRBD1. J lost 5 bases, V lost 2 bases, and 4 bases had no gene match. From germline, CDR1 is GTSNPN and CDR2 SVGIG (reference sequence). This CDR3 has 14 residues. For the CDR3, the DNA is TGTGCCTGGAGTACTACAGGGGGGAATGAAAAACTGTTTTTT. Translated, it gives CAWSTTGGNEKLFF. The variable domain in full, completed from reference TRBV30 and TRBJ1-4, reads SQTIHQWPATLVQPVGSPLSLECTVEGTSNPNLYWYRQAAGRGLQLLFYSVGIGQISSEVPQNLSASRPQDRQFILSSKKLLLSDSGFYLCAWSTTGGNEKLFFGSGTQLSVL.

The J gene is TRBJ2-2, the V gene TRBV25-1, with 8 bases fitting TRBD1. Germline assignment: CDR1 MGHDK and CDR2 SYGVNS. V lost 3 bases, J lost 8 bases, and 8 bases stayed unmatched. The CDR3 extends over 15 amino acids. The chain's CDR3 is CASSETGVWSGELFF. The CDR3 DNA reads TGTGCCAGCAGTGAGACAGGGGTATGGTCTGGGGAGCTGTTTTTT.

The genes are TRBV28 and TRBJ1-6, with D perhaps TRBD1 (5 bases). This CDR3 is built from 14 residues. Trimming pared 6 bases from V and 10 bases from J, leaving 16 bases between. Germline V gives CDR1 MDHEN, CDR2 SYDVKM. CDR3 nucleotides: TGTGCCAGCAGCTCACCGGGGGGTAGCTCACCCCTCCACTTT. Residues: CASSSPGGSSPLHF.

The chain combines TRBV28 with TRBJ1-5; 9 bases line up with TRBD1. V lost 5 bases and J lost 2; bases outside the gene matches: 4. CDR1 and CDR2 from the germline V gene are MDHEN and SYDVKM. CDR3 length: 15 amino acids. For the CDR3, the DNA is TGTGCCAGCAGTCGCGGGACAGGGCGCAATCAGCCCCAGCATTTT. As protein: CASSRGTGRNQPQHF.

This clone showed up just a few times. V is TRBV7-9 and J is TRBJ2-1, with D maybe TRBD1 (5 bases). This CDR3 has 13 residues. V was clipped by 3 bases and J by 6 bases, with 9 bases between them. In germline, CDR1 is SEHNR, CDR2 FQNEAQ (reference sequence). The CDR3 region is CASSFQGSNEQFF. The CDR3, as DNA: TGTGCCAGCAGCTTCCAGGGAAGCAATGAGCAGTTCTTC.

This chain connects TRBV6-1 to TRBJ1-5, with TRBD1 identical over 7 bases. CDR1 MNHNS and CDR2 SASEGT come from the germline V gene. CDR3 length: 15 residues. V trimming: 6 bases; J trimming: 6 bases; junction bases outside the gene matches: 11. The DNA of the CDR3 is TGTGCCAGCAGGACCGGGACAGCCGGAGGTCAGCCCCAGCATTTT. It translates to CASRTGTAGGQPQHF.

The chain employs TRBV29-1 and TRBJ2-3; D perhaps matches TRBD2 (6 bases). The germline V gene encodes CDR1 SQVTM and CDR2 ANQGSEA. This CDR3 spans 14 amino acids. Trimming cost V 2 bases and J 1 base, with 10 bases left between them. In nucleotides, the CDR3 is TGCAGCGTTGAAAGCAGGAGGGGCACAGATACGCAGTATTTT. As protein: CSVESRRGTDTQYF.

The rearrangement joins TRBV25-1 to TRBJ2-1, with a tentative D call TRBD2 (7 bases). Germline loops: CDR1 MGHDK, CDR2 SYGVNS. V lost 5 bases to trimming and J lost 3 bases, with 11 bases between them. The CDR3 is 14 amino acids. CDR3 sequence reads: CASSKGGYYNEQFF. The CDR3 DNA follows: TGTGCCAGCAGTAAGGGGGGGTACTACAATGAGCAGTTCTTC.

This chain connects TRBV7-2 to TRBJ2-7; possible D gene TRBD2, 6 bases. From germline, CDR1 is SGHTA and CDR2 FQGNSA. The CDR3 has 12 amino acids. The V gene lost 8 bases and the J gene lost 3 bases, with 11 bases spanning the gap. This chain's CDR3 is CASAGRDYEQYF. As DNA, the CDR3 is TGTGCCAGCGCGGGGCGGGACTACGAGCAGTACTTC.

This clone was counted only a few times. The chain couples TRBV7-9 to TRBJ1-2; D gene uncertain. Trimming stripped 10 bases from V and 8 bases from J, with 14 bases between. The germline CDR1 and CDR2 sequences are SEHNR and FQNEAQ (reference sequence). The CDR3 contains 11 residues. The CDR3 region is CATVITGGYTF. The CDR3 DNA follows: TGTGCCACCGTGATTACCGGGGGCTACACCTTC.

This rearrangement joins TRBV5-4 to TRBJ2-3; 12 positions agree with TRBD2. CDR1 SGHNT and CDR2 YYREEE come from the germline V gene (reference sequence). The CDR3 sequence is 16 residues long. V shed 4 bases and J 1 base; nucleotides not matched to a gene: 4. The CDR3 sequence is CASSQLAGGRTDTQYF. For the CDR3, the DNA is TGTGCCAGCAGCCAACTAGCGGGGGGACGCACAGATACGCAGTATTTT.